This T cell receptor (beta chain) was sequenced for a study of identical twins. Points from the study as a whole: Fewer insertions marked abundant cord blood beta clonotypes; young adult naive trended weakly, memory not at all. Not following the same donors, the study drew its conclusions from cross-sectional statistical analysis.

The authors used template switching to add a universal primer site and gave cDNA unique molecular identifiers. TCRdb reprocessed the 5' RACE reads with MiXCR, giving one entry per CDR3 protein. This sample yields roughly 630,000 distinct CDR3 sequences, of which under 8.5% are seen a single time; roughly 1.6% belongs to the top ten. The CDR3 sequence is 14 residues long. With 8 bases clipped from V and 2 bases from J, the junction kept 4 bases outside the gene matches. Germline-derived CDR1 and CDR2 are MDHEN and SYDVKM. To note about this clonotype: Its specificity is unknown.

A further study also used this sample, focusing on yellow fever vaccine responses in identical twins. That study adds: In identical twins, vaccine T cell responses appeared partly shared and partly individual.

This TCR was sampled from a woman under 30 in good health. V usage is TRBV28 and J usage is TRBJ2-3; 10 bases agree with TRBD2. Sample: PBMCs. For the CDR3, the DNA is TGTGCCAGCCTTGGACTAGCGGTCACAGATACGCAGTATTTT. It is translated as CASLGLAVTDTQYF.